Presented here are 27 T cell receptor beta chains from one specimen sequenced in a study of blood T cells in healthy people across ages. A sample-barcoded 5' primer and a J-beta primer mix were used in a second PCR of about 7 to 11 cycles. TCRdb itself ran the 5' RACE reads through MiXCR, one entry per CDR3 protein. The sample holds some 1.1 million distinct CDR3 sequences, around two fifths seen once. The sample was blood. Every receptor here comes from a young man in good health.

J is TRBJ1-6 and V is TRBV5-1, with 8 bases fitting TRBD1. Per the germline V gene, CDR1 is SGHRS and CDR2 is YFSETQ. The CDR3 has 16 residues. With 2 bases clipped from V and 10 bases from J, the junction kept 11 bases outside the gene matches. CDR3 in DNA: TGCGCCAGCAGCTTTGGGAATGACAGGGGTAGATCACCCCTCCACTTT. It specifies CASSFGNDRGRSPLHF. Full variable domain (remainder filled in from reference TRBV5-1 and TRBJ1-6): KAGVTQTPRYLIKTRGQQVTLSCSPISGHRSVSWYQQTPGQGLQFLFEYFSETQRNKGNFPGRFSGRQFSNSRSEMNVSTLELGDSALYLCASSFGNDRGRSPLHFGNGTRLTVT.

The chain couples TRBV24-1 to TRBJ2-2, with D unresolved. Trimming took 4 bases from V and 6 from J, leaving 8 bases between them. Germline lookup yields CDR1 KGHDR and CDR2 SFDVKD. This CDR3 has 13 residues. CDR3 sequence (DNA): TGTGCCACCAGTGACTATCAAGCCGGGGAGCTGTTTTTT. The encoded protein is CATSDYQAGELFF.

The J gene is TRBJ2-5, the V gene TRBV7-8, with 7 bases aligning to TRBD1. Germline CDR1 SGHVS, CDR2 FQNEAQ. Trimming at V came to 1 base and at J to 11 bases, leaving 22 bases not matched to a gene. The CDR3 runs to 18 residues. CDR3: CASSLEGAGPYIYNEQYF. The CDR3 region has the DNA TGTGCCAGCAGCTTAGAGGGGGCAGGGCCTTACATATACAATGAGCAGTACTTC.

The rearrangement uses TRBV7-2 and TRBJ2-7, with a weak D call TRBD2 (7 bases). This CDR3 spans 16 amino acids. V was trimmed by 5 bases and J by 7 bases, leaving 24 bases between them. Germline-derived CDR1 and CDR2 are SGHTA and FQGNSA. The CDR3 nucleotides are TGTGCCAGCAGCCTCAGGTCGGGGGGCATCTACAATGAGCAGTACTTC. Its translation is CASSLRSGGIYNEQYF.

The V and J genes are TRBV5-1 and TRBJ1-1; D is perhaps TRBD1 (5 bases). This CDR3 contains 14 residues. In germline, CDR1 is SGHRS, CDR2 YFSETQ. The ends were cut back, 4 bases at V and 5 bases at J, with 15 bases in the middle. The CDR3 DNA follows: TGCGCCAGCAGCCCTGACCTAAAGGGGACTGAAGCTTTCTTT. It encodes CASSPDLKGTEAFF.

The V call is TRBV6-5, the J call TRBJ2-1; possible D gene TRBD1, 6 bases. The germline gives CDR1 MNHEY, CDR2 SVGAGI. The CDR3 runs to 15 residues. Deletions cut 4 bases from V and 2 bases from J, with 12 bases between. The DNA of the CDR3 is TGTGCCAGCAGTTCATTCAGGGGAACCTACAATGAGCAGTTCTTC. This sequence encodes CASSSFRGTYNEQFF.

J is TRBJ1-1 and V is TRBV29-1, with D unclear. Germline CDR1 is SQVTM and CDR2 is ANQGSEA. The CDR3 has 12 amino acids. V shed 3 bases and J shed 6 bases, with 11 bases lying between them. CDR3 residues: CSVDTRNAEAFF. The CDR3, as DNA: TGCAGCGTTGACACGCGAAACGCTGAAGCTTTCTTT.

This clonotype was seen just once. The rearrangement joins TRBV28 to TRBJ2-7, with 7 bases lining up with TRBD1. The CDR3 is 15 residues long. CDR1 MDHEN and CDR2 SYDVKM come from the germline V gene. V lost 6 bases to trimming and J lost 6 bases; unmatched junction nucleotides: 14. The CDR3 region has the DNA TGTGCCAGCAGCCCTCGCTTAACAGGGGTTGGCGAGCAGTACTTC. Amino acids: CASSPRLTGVGEQYF.

The rearrangement joins TRBV20-1 to TRBJ1-1, with D unresolved. In germline, CDR1 is DFQATT, CDR2 SNEGSKA (reference sequence). V lost 0 bases and J 5 bases, leaving 13 bases between the germline ends. This CDR3 is 14 amino acids long. The CDR3 spells CSARDTGDGTEAFF. CDR3 coding DNA: TGCAGTGCTAGAGATACCGGGGATGGGACTGAAGCTTTCTTT.

The chain links TRBV20-1 to TRBJ1-1, with 12 positions matching TRBD1. Unmatched junction bases numbered 5, after V lost 6 bases and J lost 3 bases. Germline assignment: CDR1 DFQATT and CDR2 SNEGSKA (reference sequence). CDR3 length: 14 residues. The CDR3, as DNA: TGCAGTGCGGGACAGGGGGCGCGGGACACTGAAGCTTTCTTT. It encodes CSAGQGARDTEAFF.

The rearrangement uses TRBV7-6 and TRBJ2-3; maybe TRBD1 (5 bases). Deletions cut 2 bases from V and 4 bases from J, with 13 bases between. Germline V gives CDR1 SGHVS, CDR2 FNYEAQ. This CDR3 has 15 residues. DNA of the CDR3: TGTGCCAGCAGCTTATCGGCAGGGATGTCAGATACGCAGTATTTT. Its translation: CASSLSAGMSDTQYF.

The J gene is TRBJ1-1, the V gene TRBV2; D might be TRBD1 (6 bases). V dropped 3 bases and J dropped 3 bases, with 11 bases sitting between them. This CDR3 is built from 14 residues. Per germline, CDR1 SNHLY and CDR2 FYNNEI. CDR3 residues: CASSDGAGDTEAFF. CDR3 DNA: TGTGCCAGCAGTGATGGGGCAGGGGACACTGAAGCTTTCTTT.

This clonotype was observed at least ten times. This sequence joins TRBV4-1 and TRBJ1-2; D is undetermined. V dropped 0 bases and J dropped 2 bases, with 7 bases sitting between them. The germline gives CDR1 MGHRA, CDR2 YSYEKL. The CDR3 is 14 residues long. The CDR3: CASSQDSSNYGYTF. The DNA for the CDR3 is TGCGCCAGCAGCCAAGATTCCAGCAACTATGGCTACACCTTC.

The rearrangement links TRBV20-1 to TRBJ2-3; D uncertain. Germline V CDR1 and CDR2: DFQATT, SNEGSKA (reference sequence). V was shortened by 2 bases and J by 0 bases, with 9 bases between the two germline ends. The CDR3 length is 14 residues. Here the CDR3 reads CSARRATSTDTQYF. CDR3 DNA: TGCAGTGCTAGACGGGCCACTAGCACAGATACGCAGTATTTT.

In DNA, the CDR3 is TGTGCCAGCATTAAGCCCTCGGGACAGGGGAATGGCTACACCTTC. It specifies CASIKPSGQGNGYTF. The chain links TRBV2 to TRBJ1-2; 10 bases fit TRBD1. Germline V lookup: CDR1 SNHLY, CDR2 FYNNEI. J was trimmed by 6 bases and V by 7 bases; bases with no gene match: 11. CDR3 size: 15 residues.

The J gene is TRBJ1-2, the V gene TRBV6-1, with no clear D. CDR3 length equals 12 residues. The V gene's germline CDR1 is MNHNS and CDR2 SASEGT. Trimming removed 8 bases at V and 8 bases at J, with 15 bases between. The CDR3 region has the DNA TGTGCCAGCGGAAGGACGTTTTACGGCTACACCTTC. Translating it yields CASGRTFYGYTF.

The CDR3 spells CSATDVDSSNTEAFF. The CDR3 DNA reads as TGCAGTGCTACTGACGTGGACAGCTCGAACACTGAAGCTTTCTTT. The chain joins TRBV20-1 to TRBJ1-1; possibly TRBD1 for D (6 bases). The ends were cut back, 4 bases at V and 1 base at J, with 16 bases in the middle. The CDR3 is 15 amino acids. The germline V gene encodes CDR1 DFQATT and CDR2 SNEGSKA (reference sequence).

This clonotype was counted only a few times. The V gene is TRBV29-1, the J gene TRBJ1-4, with D unclear. V lost 1 base and J lost 10, with 10 bases in between. Germline V CDR1 and CDR2: SQVTM, ANQGSEA. CDR3 length: 12 amino acids. This CDR3 reads CSVEGRGGKLFF. DNA of the CDR3: TGCAGCGTTGAAGGGCGGGGTGGAAAACTGTTTTTT.

Only a few counts were recorded for this clonotype. The chain has TRBV3-1 and TRBJ2-2; the match to TRBD1 covers 10 bases. This CDR3 spans 18 amino acids. The ends lost 3 bases at V and 6 bases at J; junction bases unmatched: 13. CDR1 is LGHDT, CDR2 YNNKEL, per germline (reference sequence). CDR3: CASSHTSPGQGEAGELFF. The CDR3 region has the DNA TGTGCCAGCAGCCATACTTCCCCTGGACAGGGGGAGGCCGGGGAGCTGTTTTTT.

This clonotype was detected only once. This chain links TRBV12-3 or TRBV12-4 with TRBJ1-5; TRBD1 matches at 7 bases. Trimming cost V 4 bases and J 11 bases; bases outside gene matches: 2. The CDR3 spans 11 residues. In DNA, the CDR3 is TGTGCCAGCAGTTACGGACAGGCCCAGCATTTT. Its translation: CASSYGQAQHF.

A few counts support this clonotype. The V call is TRBV7-9, the J call TRBJ2-3, with 9 nucleotides matching TRBD2. From germline, CDR1 is SEHNR and CDR2 FQNEAQ (reference sequence). The CDR3 is made up of 15 amino acids. V was pared by 2 bases and J by 4 bases, with 4 bases of the junction left unmatched. This CDR3 reads CASSLSGGPSDTQYF. CDR3 DNA sequence: TGTGCCAGCAGCTTAAGCGGGGGGCCCTCAGATACGCAGTATTTT. The variable domain in full, completed from reference TRBV7-9 and TRBJ2-3, reads DTGVSQNPRHKITKRGQNVTFRCDPISEHNRLYWYRQTLGQGPEFLTYFQNEAQLEKSRLLSDRFSAERPKGSFSTLEIQRTEQGDSAMYLCASSLSGGPSDTQYFGPGTRLTVL.

This chain uses TRBV9 with TRBJ1-5; D perhaps matches TRBD1 (5 bases). The CDR3 is made up of 14 amino acids. CDR1 and CDR2 from the germline V gene are SGDLS and YYNGEE. Trimming removed 3 bases from V and 4 bases from J, with 11 bases in between. Here the CDR3 DNA reads TGTGCCAGCAGCGGGAGGGGAGAAAATCAGCCCCAGCATTTT. This encodes CASSGRGENQPQHF.

The chain uses TRBV10-3 and TRBJ2-5; 9 bases are a match to TRBD1. Germline V gives CDR1 ENHRY, CDR2 SYGVKD. Trimming cost V 10 bases and J 5 bases; bases outside gene matches: 14. The CDR3 is 15 residues long. CDR3 nucleotide sequence: TGTGCCACCAGGAAGGGACAGGGCGAATGGGAGACCCAGTACTTC. It encodes CATRKGQGEWETQYF.

The V call is TRBV29-1, the J call TRBJ2-2; D is possibly TRBD1 (7 bases). The CDR3 sequence is 15 residues long. V was clipped by 3 bases and J by 3 bases, with 14 bases between them. Germline V gene data show CDR1 as SQVTM and CDR2 as ANQGSEA. CDR3 residues: CSVDIQGGYTGELFF. The CDR3 DNA reads as TGCAGCGTTGATATTCAGGGGGGATACACCGGGGAGCTGTTTTTT.

This chain links TRBV11-2 with TRBJ1-2; D uncertain. V gave up 1 base and J gave up 7 bases, with 16 bases separating them. The germline CDR1 and CDR2 sequences are SGHAT and FQNNGV. This CDR3 has 15 amino acids. CDR3 in DNA: TGTGCCAGCAGCTTAGGGGATATCGGTGTGCGTGGCTACACCTTC. As protein: CASSLGDIGVRGYTF.

The chain carries TRBV20-1 and TRBJ2-7; 7 bases match TRBD2. Losses at the gene ends were 3 bases for V and 1 base for J; bases not matched to a gene: 3. The germline gives CDR1 DFQATT, CDR2 SNEGSKA (reference sequence). The CDR3 contains 13 residues. The CDR3 here is CSASGGTSYEQYF. The CDR3 DNA reads TGCAGTGCTAGCGGGGGGACTTCCTACGAGCAGTACTTC.

The chain uses TRBV27 and TRBJ1-1; D remains ambiguous. This CDR3 has 15 amino acids. Trimming shortened V by 5 bases and J by 0 bases, and 13 bases separated the two germline ends. The germline V gene has CDR1 MNHEY and CDR2 SMNVEV (reference sequence). CDR3 sequence: CASSQGQFMNTEAFF. The DNA of the CDR3 is TGTGCCAGCAGTCAAGGGCAGTTCATGAACACTGAAGCTTTCTTT.